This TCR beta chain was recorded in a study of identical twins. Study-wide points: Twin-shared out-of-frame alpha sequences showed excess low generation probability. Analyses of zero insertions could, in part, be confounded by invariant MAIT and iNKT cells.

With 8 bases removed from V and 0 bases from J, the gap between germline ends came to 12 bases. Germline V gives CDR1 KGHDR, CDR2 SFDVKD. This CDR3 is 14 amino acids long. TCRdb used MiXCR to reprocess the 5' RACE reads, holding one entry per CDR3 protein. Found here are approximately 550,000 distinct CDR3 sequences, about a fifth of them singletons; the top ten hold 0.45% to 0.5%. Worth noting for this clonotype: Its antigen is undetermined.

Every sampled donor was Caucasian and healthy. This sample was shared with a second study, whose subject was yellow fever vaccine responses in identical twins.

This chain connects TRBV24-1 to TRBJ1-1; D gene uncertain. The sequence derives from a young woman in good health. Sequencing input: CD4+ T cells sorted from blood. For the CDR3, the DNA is TGTGCCACCACCCCGAGGAAATTGAACACTGAAGCTTTCTTT. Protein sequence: CATTPRKLNTEAFF.